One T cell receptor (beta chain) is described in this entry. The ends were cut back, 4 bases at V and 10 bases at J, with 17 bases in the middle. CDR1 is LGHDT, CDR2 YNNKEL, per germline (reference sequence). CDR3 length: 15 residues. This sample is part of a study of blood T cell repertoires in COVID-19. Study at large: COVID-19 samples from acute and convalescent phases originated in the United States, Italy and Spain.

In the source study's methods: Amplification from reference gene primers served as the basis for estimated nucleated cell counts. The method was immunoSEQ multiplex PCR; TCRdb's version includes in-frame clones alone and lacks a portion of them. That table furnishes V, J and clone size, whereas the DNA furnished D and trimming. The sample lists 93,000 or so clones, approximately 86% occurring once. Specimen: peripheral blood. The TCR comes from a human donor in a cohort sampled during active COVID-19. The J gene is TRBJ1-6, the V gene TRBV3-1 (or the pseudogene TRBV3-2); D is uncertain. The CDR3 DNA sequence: TGTGCCAGCAGCCTCCGTACCTCCCCGGGATCACCCCTCCACTTT. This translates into CASSLRTSPGSPLHF.